These 25 T cell receptor beta chains originate from one sample sequenced in a study of CD8+ T cells in alopecia areata. Lesional scalp tissue (obtained by punch biopsy) and peripheral blood were collected from alopecia areata patients. cDNA reverse transcribed from extracted RNA served as the sequencing template. This table comes from immunoSEQ multiplex PCR, and its TCRdb copy is limited to in-frame clones, with some not included. The table includes approximately 9,800 clones, roughly three fifths detected once. The source material was skin. The receptors stem from a human donor with alopecia areata.

This chain connects TRBV11-3 to TRBJ2-4, with 7 positions matching TRBD2. The CDR3 sequence is 18 residues long. V was pared by 5 bases and J by 1 base, with 14 bases of the junction left unmatched. Germline CDR1 is SGHNT and CDR2 is YENEEA. The CDR3 DNA follows: TGTGCCAGCAGCCCCCGGGAGGTCTCTAGTTCGGCCAAAAACATTCAGTACTTC. Residues: CASSPREVSSSAKNIQYF.

Here the CDR3 DNA reads TGTGCCACCCTCAGTCGGGGTTCAAGGACAGATACGCAGTATTTT. Protein: CATLSRGSRTDTQYF. The chain uses TRBV28 and TRBJ2-3; tentative D call: TRBD2 (5 bases). The length of the CDR3 is 15 residues. CDR1 and CDR2 (germline): MDHEN, SYDVKM. V was clipped by 10 bases and J by 3 bases, with 20 bases between them.

This clone was counted only a few times. The genes are TRBV28 and TRBJ1-3; 11 bases are a match to TRBD1. From germline, CDR1 is MDHEN and CDR2 SYDVKM. V was pared by 9 bases and J by 4 bases, with 5 bases of the junction left unmatched. The CDR3 length is 14 residues. CDR3 coding DNA: TGTGCCAGTGGGGACAGGGGGAGAGGAAACACCATATATTTT. As protein: CASGDRGRGNTIYF.

The chain combines TRBV19 with TRBJ2-2; D is uncertain. Germline CDR1 is LNHDA and CDR2 is SQIVND (reference sequence). The CDR3 loop spans 13 amino acids. V lost 5 bases, J lost 6 bases, and 10 bases lay in between. The CDR3 DNA is TGTGCCAGTAGTGACCGTCCGGCCGGGGAGCTGTTTTTT. Protein: CASSDRPAGELFF.

The chain has TRBV7-3 and TRBJ2-2; the match to TRBD2 covers 8 bases. Germline CDR1 and CDR2: SGHTA and FQGTGA. The CDR3 sequence is 16 residues long. Unmatched junction bases numbered 6, after V lost 2 bases and J lost 4 bases. CDR3 coding DNA: TGTGCCAGCAGCTTACAGCGGGGGCTAGGCACCGGGGAGCTGTTTTTT. Amino acids: CASSLQRGLGTGELFF.

This chain links TRBV7-9 with TRBJ2-7; TRBD1 aligns across 10 bases. The CDR3 length is 16 residues. With V trimmed by 5 bases and J by 0 bases, 7 bases remained unmatched. CDR1 is SEHNR and CDR2 is FQNEAQ in the germline V gene (reference sequence). The CDR3 here is CASSTSGTGVSYEQYF. CDR3 DNA: TGTGCCAGCAGCACCTCCGGGACAGGGGTCTCCTACGAGCAGTACTTC.

This rearrangement joins TRBV18 to TRBJ1-2; TRBD1 agrees at 7 bases. J was trimmed by 8 bases and V by 4 bases; bases with no gene match: 13. The CDR3 runs to 15 residues. Germline-derived CDR1 and CDR2 are KGHSH and LQKENI. The CDR3 sequence is CASSQDVTGTEGYTF. The CDR3 nucleotides are TGTGCCAGCTCACAAGACGTAACCGGGACAGAGGGCTACACCTTC. Looking up the rest from reference TRBV18 and TRBJ1-2 gives the full variable domain: NAGVMQNPRHLVRRRGQEARLRCSPMKGHSHVYWYRQLPEEGLKFMVYLQKENIIDESGMPKERFSAEFPKEGPSILRIQQVVRGDSAAYFCASSQDVTGTEGYTFGSGTRLTVV.

The genes are TRBV28 and TRBJ1-1; D not certain. The V gene lost 3 bases and the J gene lost 1 base, with 12 bases spanning the gap. The CDR3 totals 15 residues. Germline V gives CDR1 MDHEN, CDR2 SYDVKM. Here the CDR3 DNA reads TGTGCCAGCAGTTTTCTTGGAAATCCGAACACTGAAGCTTTCTTT. Residues: CASSFLGNPNTEAFF.

The chain employs TRBV6-1 and TRBJ2-7; D might be TRBD2 (5 bases). V lost 5 bases and J 3 bases, leaving 17 bases between the germline ends. Looked up from germline, CDR1 is MNHNS and CDR2 is SASEGT. CDR3 size: 15 residues. CDR3 coding DNA: TGTGCCAGCAGTCGGTCCTCGTCCGGAGGCTACGAGCAGTACTTC. It codes for CASSRSSSGGYEQYF.

The chain links TRBV7-2 to TRBJ2-3; TRBD2 matches at 7 bases. The length of the CDR3 is 15 residues. After removal of 3 bases from V and 3 bases from J, the junction contained 6 bases not matched to a gene. Per the germline V gene, CDR1 is SGHTA and CDR2 is FQGNSA. CDR3 amino acids: CASSLSVGGTDTQYF. CDR3 DNA: TGTGCCAGCAGCTTGAGCGTGGGGGGGACAGATACGCAGTATTTT.

The genes are TRBV11-2 and TRBJ2-7, with a weak D call TRBD2 (6 bases). The CDR3 loop spans 14 amino acids. V lost 1 base to trimming and J lost 4 bases, with 11 bases between them. Germline CDR1 and CDR2: SGHAT and FQNNGV. CDR3: CASSLGSGGYEQYF. The CDR3 nucleotides read TGTGCCAGCAGCTTAGGGTCCGGGGGTTACGAGCAGTACTTC.

The table lists this clone with a few counts. The chain is built from TRBV19 and TRBJ2-7, with D maybe TRBD1 (6 bases). The CDR3 loop spans 13 amino acids. The V gene lost 5 bases and the J gene lost 2 bases, with 10 bases spanning the gap. Germline V gives CDR1 LNHDA, CDR2 SQIVND (reference sequence). The CDR3 region has the DNA TGTGCCAGTAGTGCCGGGACAACCTACGAGCAGTACTTC. Translation: CASSAGTTYEQYF.

The gene calls are TRBV7-8 and TRBJ2-6; a weak D match, TRBD2 (5 bases). The CDR3 is 18 amino acids. The germline V gene has CDR1 SGHVS and CDR2 FQNEAQ. The V gene lost 1 base and the J gene lost 0 bases, with 13 bases spanning the gap. Written as DNA, the CDR3 is TGTGCCAGCAGCTTAGTGAGCGGAGCTAACTCTGGGGCCAACGTCCTGACTTTC. Translated: CASSLVSGANSGANVLTF.

The chain employs TRBV7-2 and TRBJ2-3; 9 positions match TRBD2. With V trimmed by 1 base and J by 0 bases, 8 bases remained unmatched. CDR3 length: 18 residues. Germline V gene sequence: CDR1 SGHTA, CDR2 FQGNSA. CDR3 sequence reads: CASSLGFSGSYSTDTQYF. The DNA for the CDR3 is TGTGCCAGCAGCTTAGGCTTTAGCGGGAGCTATAGCACAGATACGCAGTATTTT.

This clone was seen a single time. This chain links TRBV5-6 with TRBJ2-1; D is possibly TRBD2 (6 bases). The V gene's germline CDR1 is SGHDT and CDR2 YYEEEE. V was pared by 4 bases and J by 5 bases, with 19 bases between. The CDR3 runs to 16 residues. CDR3 amino acids: CASSQGTPRPNNEQFF. In DNA form, the CDR3 reads TGTGCCAGCAGCCAAGGGACTCCCAGACCCAACAATGAGCAGTTCTTC.

This chain connects TRBV7-2 to TRBJ2-7, with TRBD2 matching over 7 bases. The CDR3 consists of 14 residues. The germline gives CDR1 SGHTA, CDR2 FQGNSA. Losses at the gene ends were 2 bases for V and 5 bases for J; bases not matched to a gene: 6. The CDR3 protein is CASSLRRGGNEQYF. The CDR3 nucleotides are TGTGCCAGCAGCTTAAGGCGGGGAGGGAACGAGCAGTACTTC.

The V call is TRBV5-1, the J call TRBJ2-3; D not resolved. The CDR3 is 15 residues long. V lost 2 bases and J lost 0, with 10 bases in between. CDR1 is SGHRS, CDR2 YFSETQ, per germline. CDR3 loop: CASSFADLSTDTQYF. The CDR3 coding sequence is TGCGCCAGCAGCTTCGCAGACCTTAGCACAGATACGCAGTATTTT.

V and J are TRBV11-2 and TRBJ2-3, with D uncertain. The CDR3 is made up of 15 amino acids. Trimming took off 4 bases at V and 2 bases at J, with 13 bases between the two ends. CDR1 is SGHAT, CDR2 FQNNGV, per germline. This chain's CDR3 is CASSSTVRHTDTQYF. CDR3 bases: TGTGCCAGCAGCTCCACAGTTAGGCACACAGATACGCAGTATTTT.

CDR3 sequence: CASGLVDSTDGYTF. CDR3 nucleotides: TGTGCTAGTGGTTTGGTTGACAGTACGGATGGCTACACCTTC. The rearrangement uses TRBV12-5 and TRBJ1-2; TRBD1 might be the D (5 bases). The CDR3 loop spans 14 amino acids. Germline assignment: CDR1 LGHNT and CDR2 FRNRAP. V shed 0 bases and J shed 6 bases, with 11 bases lying between them.

The CDR3 loop is CASSSTTGSYEQYF. The CDR3 nucleotides are TGTGCCAGCAGCTCAACAACTGGATCCTACGAGCAGTACTTC. The chain employs TRBV7-9 and TRBJ2-7; D not resolved. The CDR3 has 14 residues. Trimming pared 4 bases from V and 1 base from J, leaving 11 bases between. The germline V gene encodes CDR1 SEHNR and CDR2 FQNEAQ (reference sequence).

The sample holds one count of this clone. A junction boundary mismatches the germline segment, possibly from a read error. The CDR3 spells CAIRESGDVTGELFF. CDR3 coding DNA: TGTGCCATCAGAGAGTCAGGGGACGTTACCGGGGAGCTGTTTTTT. This sequence joins TRBV10-3 and TRBJ2-2, with D perhaps TRBD1 (6 bases). The CDR3 sequence is 15 residues long. CDR1 ENHRY and CDR2 SYGVKD come from the germline V gene.

In this sample, this clone turned up once. The CDR3 region has the DNA TGTGCCAGCAGTGACCTATTCATGGGCAATGAGCAGTTCTTC. It codes for CASSDLFMGNEQFF. This chain connects TRBV2 to TRBJ2-1; D gene unclear. The CDR3 is made up of 14 amino acids. The V gene lost 3 bases and the J gene lost 6 bases, with 12 bases spanning the gap. From germline, CDR1 is SNHLY and CDR2 FYNNEI.

The chain couples TRBV28 to TRBJ2-3, with 7 nucleotides matching TRBD2. Germline V gene data show CDR1 as MDHEN and CDR2 as SYDVKM. V gave up 8 bases and J gave up 1 base; unmatched junction bases: 6. CDR3 length: 14 amino acids. CDR3 DNA sequence: TGTGCCAGCGGGCGGGAGAGCCGCACAGATACGCAGTATTTT. Its protein is CASGRESRTDTQYF.

This clone has only a few counts. The rearrangement links TRBV7-9 to TRBJ2-3; D uncertain. Germline loops: CDR1 SEHNR, CDR2 FQNEAQ (reference sequence). CDR3 size: 12 residues. The V and J ends lost 2 bases and 6 bases respectively, with 6 bases between them. The CDR3 spells CASSLWGDTQYF. In nucleotides, the CDR3 is TGTGCCAGCAGCTTATGGGGTGATACGCAGTATTTT.

The chain links TRBV2 to TRBJ2-5, with D unresolved. V was trimmed by 7 bases and J by 6 bases, leaving 24 bases between them. The germline V gene has CDR1 SNHLY and CDR2 FYNNEI. The CDR3 extends over 16 amino acids. The CDR3 DNA follows: TGTGCCAGCAAAGGGCCCGCGGAGCTAAGTAAAAAGACCCAGTACTTC. It yields the protein CASKGPAELSKKTQYF.